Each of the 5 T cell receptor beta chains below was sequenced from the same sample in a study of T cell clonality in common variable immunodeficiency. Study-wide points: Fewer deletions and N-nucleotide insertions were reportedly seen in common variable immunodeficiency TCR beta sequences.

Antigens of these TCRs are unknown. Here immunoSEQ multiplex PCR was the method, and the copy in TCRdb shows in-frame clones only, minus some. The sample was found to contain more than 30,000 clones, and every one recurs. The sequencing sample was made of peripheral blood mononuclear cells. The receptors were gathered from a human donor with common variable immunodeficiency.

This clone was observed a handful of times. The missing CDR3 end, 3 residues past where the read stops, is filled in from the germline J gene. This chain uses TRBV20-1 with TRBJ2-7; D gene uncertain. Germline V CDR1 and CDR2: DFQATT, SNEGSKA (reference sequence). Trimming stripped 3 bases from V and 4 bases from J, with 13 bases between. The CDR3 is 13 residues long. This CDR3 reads CSASGDTVYEQYF. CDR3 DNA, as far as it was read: TGCAGTGCTAGTGGCGACACAGTATACGAG.

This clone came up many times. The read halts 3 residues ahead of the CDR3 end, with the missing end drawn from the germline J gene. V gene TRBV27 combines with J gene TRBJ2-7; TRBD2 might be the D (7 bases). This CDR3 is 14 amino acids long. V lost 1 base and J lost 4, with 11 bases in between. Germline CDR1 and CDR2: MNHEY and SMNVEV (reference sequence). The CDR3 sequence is CASSLWRGPYEQYF. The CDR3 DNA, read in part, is TGTGCCAGCAGTTTATGGCGGGGGCCATACGAG.

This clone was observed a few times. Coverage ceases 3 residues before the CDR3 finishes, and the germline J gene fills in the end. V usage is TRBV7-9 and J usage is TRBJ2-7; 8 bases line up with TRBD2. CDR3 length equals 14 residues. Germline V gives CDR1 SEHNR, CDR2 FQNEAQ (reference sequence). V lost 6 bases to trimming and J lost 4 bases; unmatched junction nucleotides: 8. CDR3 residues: CASRSGSGGYEQYF. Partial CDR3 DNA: TGTGCCAGCAGATCAGGGTCGGGGGGGTACGAG.

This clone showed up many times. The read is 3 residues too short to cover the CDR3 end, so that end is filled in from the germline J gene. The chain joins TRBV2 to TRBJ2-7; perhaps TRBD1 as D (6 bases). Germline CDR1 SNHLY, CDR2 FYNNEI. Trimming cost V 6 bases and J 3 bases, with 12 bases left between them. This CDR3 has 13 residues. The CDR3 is CASSQEGVYEQYF. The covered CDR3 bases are TGTGCCAGCAGCCAAGAGGGGGTCTACGAG.

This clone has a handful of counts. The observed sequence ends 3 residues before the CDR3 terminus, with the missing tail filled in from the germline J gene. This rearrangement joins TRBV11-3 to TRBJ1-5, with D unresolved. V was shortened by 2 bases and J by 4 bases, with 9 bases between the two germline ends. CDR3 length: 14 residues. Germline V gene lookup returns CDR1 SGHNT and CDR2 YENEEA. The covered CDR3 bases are TGTGCCAGCAGCTTAAATTCGGGGAATCAGCCC. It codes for CASSLNSGNQP. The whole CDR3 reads CASSLNSGNQPQHF.